This passage covers 32 T cell receptor beta chains from one sample sequenced in a study of blood T cell repertoires in COVID-19. Produced via immunoSEQ multiplex PCR; TCRdb's table is partial and in-frame only. The data show 250,000 to 400,000 clones, under 90% seen once. Sequenced material: peripheral blood. The receptors were gathered from a young woman with COVID-19, enrolled during active disease.

The chain joins TRBV6-5 to TRBJ2-1, with TRBD1 identical over 7 bases. The CDR3 has 13 amino acids. Germline CDR1 MNHEY, CDR2 SVGAGI. V was pared by 1 base and J by 8 bases, with 2 bases of the junction left unmatched. CDR3 region: CASSYFDRDEQFF. The CDR3 region has the DNA TGTGCCAGCAGTTACTTCGACAGGGATGAGCAGTTCTTC.

V is TRBV27 and J is TRBJ1-1; 9 bases fit TRBD1. The CDR3 consists of 15 residues. V was pared by 8 bases and J by 5 bases, with 12 bases of the junction left unmatched. CDR1 and CDR2 from the germline V gene are MNHEY and SMNVEV (reference sequence). In DNA form, the CDR3 reads TGTGCCAGCGTGTCGGACAGGGGATACGAAACTGAAGCTTTCTTT. This sequence encodes CASVSDRGYETEAFF.

The chain combines TRBV7-9 with TRBJ2-7, with 8 bases lining up with TRBD2. Germline V gene sequence: CDR1 SEHNR, CDR2 FQNEAQ (reference sequence). The V gene end was trimmed by 5 bases and the J gene end by 0 bases; junction bases not matched to a gene: 15. The CDR3 contains 18 residues. CDR3 nucleotide sequence: TGTGCCAGCAGCCCGGGGGGGAAACTAGCGGCAAGCTCCTACGAGCAGTACTTC. Its protein is CASSPGGKLAASSYEQYF.

V and J are TRBV10-2 and TRBJ1-5; 7 bases are a match to TRBD1. Germline assignment: CDR1 WSHSY and CDR2 SAAADI. CDR3 length: 15 residues. The trim removed 2 bases at V and 0 bases at J, leaving 1 base unmatched. The CDR3 sequence: CASSEAGGSNQPQHF. As DNA, the CDR3 is TGCGCCAGCAGTGAGGCAGGGGGTAGCAATCAGCCCCAGCATTTT.

The rearrangement links TRBV7-9 to TRBJ2-1; D possibly corresponds to TRBD1 (5 bases). CDR1 is SEHNR and CDR2 is FQNEAQ in the germline V gene (reference sequence). This CDR3 has 16 residues. V was shortened by 5 bases and J by 0 bases, with 14 bases between the two germline ends. The CDR3 loop is CASSPGSRSSYNEQFF. The CDR3 DNA reads as TGTGCCAGCAGCCCAGGGTCACGGAGCTCCTACAATGAGCAGTTCTTC.

This clone has only one observation. In DNA, the CDR3 is TGTGCCAGCAGTGAAGCTCCGGGGGGCCCCTATGGCTACACCTTC. Encoded protein: CASSEAPGGPYGYTF. The V gene is TRBV6-1, the J gene TRBJ1-2; D perhaps matches TRBD1 (6 bases). V gave up 0 bases and J gave up 4 bases, with 12 bases separating them. Per germline, CDR1 MNHNS and CDR2 SASEGT. The CDR3 loop spans 15 amino acids.

The chain combines TRBV7-9 with TRBJ2-7, with 7 bases that match TRBD1. Germline CDR1 SEHNR, CDR2 FQNEAQ (reference sequence). Trimming at V came to 5 bases and at J to 3 bases, leaving 7 bases not matched to a gene. This CDR3 has 14 amino acids. The CDR3 nucleotides are TGTGCCAGCAGCCAAGGACAGGTGGACTACGAGCAGTACTTC. Translated, it gives CASSQGQVDYEQYF. The full variable domain, with the rest looked up from reference TRBV7-9 and TRBJ2-7, is DTGVSQNPRHKITKRGQNVTFRCDPISEHNRLYWYRQTLGQGPEFLTYFQNEAQLEKSRLLSDRFSAERPKGSFSTLEIQRTEQGDSAMYLCASSQGQVDYEQYFGPGTRLTVT.

This clone was observed a few times. The sample carries other DNA sequences with the same CDR3. The J gene is TRBJ1-2, the V gene TRBV12-3 or TRBV12-4, with D possibly matching TRBD1 (5 bases). CDR3 length: 12 amino acids. V was cut by 5 bases and J by 5 bases, with 9 bases left in between. The CDR3 nucleotides are TGTGCCAGCAGTAGCGGGGGGTATGGCTACACCTTC. Translation: CASSSGGYGYTF.

The chain combines TRBV5-4 with TRBJ2-1; 9 bases agree with TRBD1. Per germline, CDR1 SGHNT and CDR2 YYREEE (reference sequence). J lost 5 bases, V lost 4 bases, and 1 base had no gene match. CDR3 length: 13 amino acids. The CDR3 DNA sequence: TGTGCCAGCAGCGGGACAGGGAACAATGAGCAGTTCTTC. It translates to CASSGTGNNEQFF. Full variable domain (outside the CDR3, taken from reference TRBV5-4 and TRBJ2-1): ETGVTQSPTHLIKTRGQQVTLRCSSQSGHNTVSWYQQALGQGPQFIFQYYREEENGRGNFPPRFSGLQFPNYSSELNVNALELDDSALYLCASSGTGNNEQFFGPGTRLTVL.

The chain carries TRBV5-1 and TRBJ2-3; 9 bases map to TRBD2. J lost 5 bases, V lost 5 bases, and 6 bases had no gene match. Per the germline V gene, CDR1 is SGHRS and CDR2 is YFSETQ. The CDR3 extends over 14 amino acids. CDR3 bases: TGCGCCAGCAGACTAGCGGGTTTACTAGATACGCAGTATTTT. It codes for CASRLAGLLDTQYF.

J is TRBJ1-2 and V is TRBV29-1; TRBD1 matches at 8 bases. With 1 base clipped from V and 7 bases from J, the junction kept 5 bases outside the gene matches. This CDR3 contains 13 residues. The germline CDR1 and CDR2 sequences are SQVTM and ANQGSEA. The CDR3 is CSVEVDRGSGYTF. The CDR3 region has the DNA TGCAGCGTTGAAGTTGACAGGGGTAGTGGCTACACCTTC.

The chain uses TRBV13 and TRBJ2-1; TRBD1 aligns across 9 bases. Unmatched junction bases numbered 9, after V lost 5 bases and J lost 7 bases. The CDR3 extends over 15 amino acids. CDR1 is PRHDT and CDR2 is FYEKMQ in the germline V gene (reference sequence). Written as DNA, the CDR3 is TGTGCCAGCAGCGCCGGGGGGACAGGGTTTAATGAGCAGTTCTTC. Encoded protein: CASSAGGTGFNEQFF.

This rearrangement joins TRBV7-3 to TRBJ2-1; TRBD2 matches 9 bases. This CDR3 is 15 amino acids long. The germline V gene has CDR1 SGHTA and CDR2 FQGTGA. The V and J ends lost 3 bases and 6 bases, in that order; junction bases with no gene match: 6. The CDR3 protein is CASSLNGREGNEQFF. The CDR3 DNA sequence: TGTGCCAGCAGCTTGAATGGGCGGGAGGGCAATGAGCAGTTCTTC.

The rearrangement uses TRBV5-4 and TRBJ2-5, with a tentative D call TRBD2 (5 bases). CDR1 and CDR2 (germline): SGHNT, YYREEE (reference sequence). Trimming removed 0 bases from V and 0 bases from J, with 6 bases in between. The CDR3 sequence is 14 residues long. Here the CDR3 DNA reads TGTGCCAGCAGCTTGGCGGGGAACCAAGAGACCCAGTACTTC. Amino acids: CASSLAGNQETQYF.

V gene TRBV4-2 combines with J gene TRBJ2-7, with a tentative D call TRBD1 (6 bases). The CDR3 covers 13 residues. Germline CDR1 LGHNA, CDR2 YNFKEQ. The ends were cut back, 2 bases at V and 4 bases at J, with 9 bases in the middle. The CDR3 DNA sequence: TGTGCCAGCAGCCAAAACAGGGAGTACGAGCAGTACTTC. As protein: CASSQNREYEQYF.

CDR3 DNA sequence: TGCGCCAGCAGCTTGACAGGGGAGCTGGTGAACACTGAAGCTTTCTTT. It encodes CASSLTGELVNTEAFF. The chain couples TRBV5-1 to TRBJ1-1; 7 bases match TRBD1. CDR1 and CDR2 from the germline V gene are SGHRS and YFSETQ. CDR3 size: 16 residues. V dropped 1 base and J dropped 0; count of bases not matched to a gene: 6.

The rearrangement uses TRBV7-8 and TRBJ2-1, with D possibly matching TRBD1 (6 bases). In germline, CDR1 is SGHVS, CDR2 FQNEAQ. The CDR3 spans 15 residues. The ends were cut back, 7 bases at V and 7 bases at J, with 20 bases in the middle. The CDR3 loop reads CASNDRRRSLNEQFF. The DNA of the CDR3 is TGTGCCAGCAACGACAGGCGCCGGTCTCTAAATGAGCAGTTCTTC.

This rearrangement joins TRBV2 to TRBJ1-2; 7 nucleotides align to TRBD1. The CDR3 is 15 amino acids. V gave up 4 bases and J gave up 2 bases; unmatched junction bases: 7. Germline V gene sequence: CDR1 SNHLY, CDR2 FYNNEI. The CDR3 nucleotides read TGTGCCAGCAGTGTGACAGGGCTGGCCAACTATGGCTACACCTTC. Its protein is CASSVTGLANYGYTF.

The chain employs TRBV2 and TRBJ1-6; D uncertain. The germline V gene encodes CDR1 SNHLY and CDR2 FYNNEI. This CDR3 is built from 13 residues. V was shortened by 8 bases and J by 0 bases, with 5 bases between the two germline ends. This chain's CDR3 is CASFSSYNSPLHF. The CDR3 DNA follows: TGTGCCAGCTTTAGCTCCTATAATTCACCCCTCCACTTT.

V gene TRBV19 combines with J gene TRBJ2-1, with D possibly TRBD2 on 5 matching bases. Germline lookup yields CDR1 LNHDA and CDR2 SQIVND (reference sequence). The CDR3 totals 12 residues. Deletions cut 1 base from V and 11 bases from J, with 9 bases between. In nucleotides, the CDR3 is TGTGCCAGTAGTATAGGAGGGTTCCAGCAGTTCTTC. Translation gives CASSIGGFQQFF. Combining the CDR3 with reference TRBV19 and TRBJ2-1 gives the whole variable domain DGGITQSPKYLFRKEGQNVTLSCEQNLNHDAMYWYRQDPGQGLRLIYYSQIVNDFQKGDIAEGYSVSREKKESFPLTVTSAQKNPTAFYLCASSIGGFQQFFGPGTRLTVL.

The J gene is TRBJ2-7, the V gene TRBV27; the match to TRBD2 covers 10 bases. Germline assignment: CDR1 MNHEY and CDR2 SMNVEV (reference sequence). Trimming took 5 bases from V and 0 from J; bases not matched to a gene: 10. This CDR3 contains 17 residues. This CDR3 reads CASSLLPGTSDSYEQYF. For the CDR3, the DNA is TGTGCCAGCAGTCTGCTTCCCGGGACTAGCGACTCCTACGAGCAGTACTTC.

V and J are TRBV30 and TRBJ1-1; a weak D match, TRBD1 (5 bases). V lost 8 bases and J lost 1, with 14 bases in between. The CDR3 runs to 13 residues. From germline, CDR1 is GTSNPN and CDR2 SVGIG (reference sequence). The CDR3: CAGKAGGNTEAFF. CDR3 DNA sequence: TGTGCCGGAAAAGCCGGGGGGAACACTGAAGCTTTCTTT. The full variable domain, in which reference TRBV30 and TRBJ1-1 provide the parts outside the CDR3, is SQTIHQWPATLVQPVGSPLSLECTVEGTSNPNLYWYRQAAGRGLQLLFYSVGIGQISSEVPQNLSASRPQDRQFILSSKKLLLSDSGFYLCAGKAGGNTEAFFGQGTRLTVV.

The chain combines TRBV7-9 with TRBJ1-5; D might be TRBD1 (5 bases). CDR1 and CDR2 (germline): SEHNR, FQNEAQ (reference sequence). With 5 bases removed from V and 2 bases from J, the gap between germline ends came to 10 bases. The CDR3 sequence is 14 residues long. CDR3 protein: CASSRGGGNQPQHF. The CDR3 nucleotides read TGTGCCAGCAGCCGCGGGGGGGGCAATCAGCCCCAGCATTTT.

The CDR3 protein is CAWSQQQRSEAFF. For the CDR3, the DNA is TGTGCCTGGAGCCAGCAACAGCGGTCTGAAGCTTTCTTT. J is TRBJ1-1 and V is TRBV30; D not certain. There are 13 residues in the CDR3. V dropped 3 bases and J dropped 6 bases, with 14 bases sitting between them. Germline CDR1 and CDR2: GTSNPN and SVGIG (reference sequence).

The chain combines TRBV27 with TRBJ1-5; D remains ambiguous. Germline V CDR1 and CDR2: MNHEY, SMNVEV (reference sequence). The germline V and J ends were trimmed by 2 bases and 2 bases, with 7 bases remaining between them. This CDR3 comprises 14 residues. The CDR3: CASSLGIGNQPQHF. The CDR3 DNA is TGTGCCAGCAGTTTAGGTATAGGCAATCAGCCCCAGCATTTT.

This clone has just one count. The chain couples TRBV2 to TRBJ2-2, with 9 bases that match TRBD2. This CDR3 comprises 14 residues. In germline, CDR1 is SNHLY, CDR2 FYNNEI. Trimming at V came to 8 bases and at J to 1 base, leaving 2 bases not matched to a gene. The CDR3: CASLREGNTGELFF. DNA for the CDR3: TGTGCCAGCCTGCGGGAGGGGAACACCGGGGAGCTGTTTTTT.

J is TRBJ2-7 and V is TRBV5-4; 12 bases agree with TRBD2. V lost 0 bases to trimming and J lost 6 bases; unmatched junction nucleotides: 4. In germline, CDR1 is SGHNT, CDR2 YYREEE (reference sequence). The CDR3 contains 15 residues. The CDR3 DNA sequence: TGTGCCAGCAGCTTGGCGACTAGCGGGAGTCCCGAGCAGTACTTC. Encoded protein: CASSLATSGSPEQYF. The full variable domain, completed using reference TRBV5-4 and TRBJ2-7, is ETGVTQSPTHLIKTRGQQVTLRCSSQSGHNTVSWYQQALGQGPQFIFQYYREEENGRGNFPPRFSGLQFPNYSSELNVNALELDDSALYLCASSLATSGSPEQYFGPGTRLTVT.

The chain has TRBV12-5 and TRBJ1-5; D might be TRBD1 (5 bases). Trimming stripped 5 bases from V and 2 bases from J, with 7 bases between. The germline CDR1 and CDR2 sequences are LGHNT and FRNRAP. CDR3 length: 13 residues. For the CDR3, the DNA is TGTGCTAGTGGTGGGGGGGGCAATCAGCCCCAGCATTTT. Protein: CASGGGGNQPQHF.

The genes are TRBV6-1 and TRBJ1-3; 8 positions agree with TRBD1. Germline V gives CDR1 MNHNS, CDR2 SASEGT. V shed 0 bases, J shed 4 bases, and the junction held 2 bases outside the gene matches. This CDR3 spans 15 amino acids. Here the CDR3 reads CASSEATGAGNTIYF. CDR3 bases: TGTGCCAGCAGTGAAGCGACAGGGGCAGGAAACACCATATATTTT.

As to this clone: An end of the junction differs from the germline gene, which may be a read error. The chain employs TRBV3-1 (or the pseudogene TRBV3-2) and TRBJ1-3; D is perhaps TRBD1 (6 bases). Germline CDR1 is LGHDT and CDR2 is YNNKEL (reference sequence). The CDR3 consists of 16 residues. The CDR3 nucleotides read TGTGCCAGCGGCCAACCCCTTACAGGGAACGGAAACACCATATATTTT. It translates to CASGQPLTGNGNTIYF.

The gene calls are TRBV6-2 or TRBV6-3 and TRBJ1-2; D is possibly TRBD1 (5 bases). The CDR3 has 17 amino acids. In germline, CDR1 is MNHEY, CDR2 SVGEGT. The V and J ends lost 3 bases and 7 bases respectively, with 24 bases between them. This chain's CDR3 is CASSYKGLGGRASGYTF. In DNA, the CDR3 is TGTGCCAGCAGTTATAAGGGTCTCGGGGGGAGAGCAAGTGGCTACACCTTC.

The gene calls are TRBV29-1 and TRBJ2-7; 8 nucleotides align to TRBD1. J lost 2 bases, V lost 4 bases, and 7 bases had no gene match. Germline lookup yields CDR1 SQVTM and CDR2 ANQGSEA. The CDR3 runs 14 residues. The DNA for the CDR3 is TGCAGCGTTGGGGGGAAACAGGGGGCCTACGAGCAGTACTTC. It is translated as CSVGGKQGAYEQYF.